Each of the 30 T cell receptor beta chains below was sequenced from the same sample in a study of response to subunit inactivated influenza vaccine. TCRdb ran MiXCR on the RT-PCR reads and lists one entry per CDR3 protein. This table holds roughly 500,000 distinct CDR3 sequences, less than 25% found once. This sample was also put to use in a study of T cells expressing NK-cell markers. This second study says: It was by 5'RACE template switching with UMIs that TCR beta cDNA was made.

Sequencing was performed on CD4+ T cells sorted from PBMCs, taken about 11 days after vaccination. The receptors were sampled from a man between 45 and 60 years old who received an inactivated influenza vaccine.

This chain joins TRBV5-1 and TRBJ1-4, with 12 bases aligning to TRBD1. This CDR3 region has 15 residues. Per the germline V gene, CDR1 is SGHRS and CDR2 is YFSETQ. The V gene end was trimmed by 2 bases and the J gene end by 7 bases; junction bases not matched to a gene: 3. CDR3: CASSFGGQGAEKLFF. The CDR3 coding sequence is TGCGCCAGCAGCTTTGGGGGACAGGGGGCTGAAAAACTGTTTTTT.

This clonotype was counted a few times. The chain recombines TRBV6-2 or TRBV6-3 with TRBJ1-5; 7 bases align to TRBD1. The CDR3 covers 16 residues. J gave up 1 base and V 4 bases, and 7 bases lay outside the gene matches. Germline-derived CDR1 and CDR2 are MNHEY and SVGEGT. The CDR3, as DNA: TGTGCCAGCAGTTCCCTCACGGACAGGAGCAATCAGCCCCAGCATTTT. Residues: CASSSLTDRSNQPQHF.

J is TRBJ2-5 and V is TRBV24-1; TRBD1 agrees at 7 bases. After removal of 4 bases from V and 2 bases from J, the junction contained 3 bases not matched to a gene. CDR3 length equals 14 residues. Germline values: CDR1 KGHDR, CDR2 SFDVKD. CDR3 coding DNA: TGTGCCACCAGTGAAGGGACAGCACAAGAGACCCAGTACTTC. Translation gives CATSEGTAQETQYF.

For the CDR3, the DNA is TGTGCCAGCAGCTTAATCGGGGTCGTCACCTTC. Residues: CASSLIGVVTF. The chain employs TRBV11-2 and TRBJ1-2; D not certain. CDR1 and CDR2 (germline): SGHAT, FQNNGV. The CDR3 has 11 amino acids. The V gene lost 2 bases and the J gene lost 13 bases, with 11 bases spanning the gap.

As to this clonotype: The conserved closing phenylalanine or tryptophan is absent in this CDR3, likely reflecting a read error. The chain combines TRBV7-2 with TRBJ2-1; no clear D gene. The CDR3 is 17 residues long. Germline V gene sequence: CDR1 SGHTA, CDR2 FQGNSA. The V and J ends lost 3 bases and 7 bases respectively, with 22 bases between them. The CDR3 loop reads CASSFFDPYQTNNEQFL. CDR3 nucleotides: TGTGCCAGCAGCTTTTTCGATCCATACCAAACTAATAATGAGCAGTTCTTG.

This chain uses TRBV14 with TRBJ2-5; 13 positions match TRBD2. The germline CDR1 and CDR2 sequences are SGHDN and FVKESK. Trimming removed 5 bases from V and 5 bases from J; junction bases left unmatched: 5. This CDR3 has 15 amino acids. The CDR3 bases are TGTGCCAGCAGCGATGGACTAGCGGGAGCGGAGACCCAGTACTTC. The encoded protein is CASSDGLAGAETQYF.

The chain has TRBV5-1 and TRBJ2-3, with TRBD2 identical over 11 bases. The length of the CDR3 is 16 residues. The germline V gene encodes CDR1 SGHRS and CDR2 YFSETQ. Trimming took 6 bases from V and 2 from J; bases not matched to a gene: 8. The CDR3 DNA is TGCGCCAGCAACCTCGTAGCGGGGGGGATCACAGATACGCAGTATTTT. Amino acids: CASNLVAGGITDTQYF.

The chain carries TRBV28 and TRBJ1-1; D call uncertain. V lost 5 bases to trimming and J lost 3 bases, with 19 bases between them. CDR1 and CDR2 from the germline V gene are MDHEN and SYDVKM. The CDR3 contains 16 residues. This chain's CDR3 is CASSTYKRARYTEAFF. The CDR3 nucleotides read TGTGCCAGCAGTACTTACAAGAGGGCGCGGTACACTGAAGCTTTCTTT.

This clonotype was seen many times. The chain uses TRBV5-1 and TRBJ1-2; D is perhaps TRBD1 (6 bases). The CDR3 length is 16 residues. V was shortened by 4 bases and J by 5 bases, with 21 bases between the two germline ends. The germline V gene encodes CDR1 SGHRS and CDR2 YFSETQ. The CDR3 region is CASSPSGTPAEYGYTF. In nucleotides, the CDR3 is TGCGCCAGCAGCCCGAGCGGGACACCCGCGGAGTATGGCTACACCTTC.

The gene calls are TRBV4-2 and TRBJ2-5; weak D call: TRBD2 (6 bases). This CDR3 is built from 16 residues. From germline, CDR1 is LGHNA and CDR2 YNFKEQ. V was pared by 3 bases and J by 1 base, with 15 bases between. In DNA, the CDR3 is TGTGCCAGCAGCCAGCCTCAGGAGGGGACCCAAGAGACCCAGTACTTC. Translated, it gives CASSQPQEGTQETQYF.

The chain combines TRBV20-1 with TRBJ2-7; a possible D gene is TRBD2 (6 bases). This CDR3 region has 13 residues. V lost 2 bases, J lost 6 bases, and 14 bases lay in between. In germline, CDR1 is DFQATT, CDR2 SNEGSKA (reference sequence). The CDR3 here is CSARNAGTSEQYF. The CDR3 DNA is TGCAGTGCTAGAAATGCGGGAACGTCCGAGCAGTACTTC.

This chain joins TRBV4-3 and TRBJ2-1; 10 nucleotides line up with TRBD2. The CDR3 is 16 amino acids. Germline V gene lookup returns CDR1 LGHNA and CDR2 YSLEER. V dropped 1 base and J dropped 8; count of bases not matched to a gene: 8. The DNA for the CDR3 is TGCGCCAGCAGCCAAGGAAGAAGCGGGAGGGCCTATGAGCAGTTCTTC. Translation gives CASSQGRSGRAYEQFF.

This clonotype showed up just a few times. The rearrangement links TRBV5-6 to TRBJ1-1; possible D gene TRBD1, 6 bases. V lost 2 bases and J 7 bases, leaving 12 bases between the germline ends. CDR3 length: 13 amino acids. Germline V lookup: CDR1 SGHDT, CDR2 YYEEEE. CDR3 DNA sequence: TGTGCCAGCAGCTTCGGGGGGCTGGGTGAAGCTTTCTTT. Translated, it gives CASSFGGLGEAFF.

This clonotype was seen a few times. The chain is built from TRBV5-1 and TRBJ1-5; D is perhaps TRBD1 (6 bases). Per germline, CDR1 SGHRS and CDR2 YFSETQ. This CDR3 is built from 17 residues. V was trimmed by 0 bases and J by 5 bases, leaving 18 bases between them. CDR3 sequence reads: CASSLGLQGGGYQPQHF. DNA of the CDR3: TGCGCCAGCAGCTTGGGATTACAGGGCGGAGGGTATCAGCCCCAGCATTTT.

The chain employs TRBV5-1 and TRBJ2-5, with D possibly TRBD1 on 5 matching bases. The CDR3 spans 16 residues. Germline V lookup: CDR1 SGHRS, CDR2 YFSETQ. V was clipped by 1 base and J by 7 bases, with 20 bases between them. Written as DNA, the CDR3 is TGCGCCAGCAGCTTGACGACTGACAGCCCTCAATCGACCCAGTACTTC. This codes for CASSLTTDSPQSTQYF.

There are a few counts of this clonotype. CDR3 nucleotide sequence: TGCAGCGTTGGGGGTGACTACAATGAGCAGTTCTTC. It specifies CSVGGDYNEQFF. The chain has TRBV29-1 and TRBJ2-1, with unresolved D. Germline CDR1 and CDR2: SQVTM and ANQGSEA. V was trimmed by 4 bases and J by 3 bases, leaving 7 bases between them. This CDR3 comprises 12 residues.

V is TRBV3-1 and J is TRBJ1-3; no firm D call. The CDR3 is 15 amino acids. The V end lost 1 base, the J end lost 0 bases, and 7 bases lay between the germline ends. The V gene's germline CDR1 is LGHDT and CDR2 YNNKEL (reference sequence). The CDR3 loop reads CASSQVGISGNTIYF. CDR3 in DNA: TGTGCCAGCAGCCAAGTGGGTATCTCTGGAAACACCATATATTTT.

This clonotype was detected a few times. This chain uses TRBV11-2 with TRBJ2-3; TRBD2 aligns across 12 bases. The CDR3 is 18 residues long. Germline V gene sequence: CDR1 SGHAT, CDR2 FQNNGV. The ends lost 4 bases at V and 4 bases at J; junction bases unmatched: 12. The CDR3 DNA reads TGTGCCAGCAGCTCGACTAGCGGGAGCTTCTTCTTCGCAGATACGCAGTATTTT. Protein product: CASSSTSGSFFFADTQYF.

This clonotype was found a few times. The genes are TRBV12-3 or TRBV12-4 and TRBJ1-5; the match to TRBD1 covers 8 bases. The CDR3 length is 12 residues. V shed 6 bases and J 9 bases; nucleotides not matched to a gene: 4. DNA for the CDR3: TGTGCCAGCAGCCCCACAGGGGGGCCCCAGCATTTT. Encoded protein: CASSPTGGPQHF.

The rearrangement joins TRBV20-1 to TRBJ1-1; no firm D call. Germline V gives CDR1 DFQATT, CDR2 SNEGSKA (reference sequence). V shed 1 base and J shed 0 bases, with 9 bases lying between them. This CDR3 is 14 amino acids long. The CDR3 DNA sequence: TGCAGTGCTAGAGTCGGGCATATGAACACTGAAGCTTTCTTT. Its translation: CSARVGHMNTEAFF.

This sequence joins TRBV6-5 and TRBJ2-5; D uncertain. Deletions cut 0 bases from V and 5 bases from J, with 10 bases between. Germline assignment: CDR1 MNHEY and CDR2 SVGAGI. The CDR3 has 14 amino acids. CDR3: CASSYSRARETQYF. In DNA, the CDR3 is TGTGCCAGCAGTTACTCTAGAGCAAGGGAGACCCAGTACTTC.

At least ten counts were recorded for this clonotype. Here the CDR3 DNA reads TGCGCCAGCAGCGCCGGGGGTGGTTATGGCTACACCTTC. Translated, it gives CASSAGGGYGYTF. This sequence joins TRBV5-1 and TRBJ1-2; tentative D call: TRBD1 (5 bases). Per the germline V gene, CDR1 is SGHRS and CDR2 is YFSETQ. The length of the CDR3 is 13 residues. Trimming cost V 4 bases and J 5 bases, with 12 bases left between them.

The V call is TRBV12-3 or TRBV12-4, the J call TRBJ2-1; D ambiguous. This CDR3 has 15 residues. V was pared by 2 bases and J by 0 bases, with 8 bases between. The CDR3 here is CASSLFSASYNEQFF. The DNA of the CDR3 is TGTGCCAGCAGTTTATTCAGCGCCTCCTACAATGAGCAGTTCTTC.

This clonotype was picked up a small number of times. The chain is built from TRBV20-1 and TRBJ2-7; tentative D call: TRBD1 (5 bases). V was trimmed by 1 base and J by 4 bases, leaving 17 bases between them. CDR3 size: 15 residues. Germline-derived CDR1 and CDR2 are DFQATT and SNEGSKA (reference sequence). The CDR3 coding sequence is TGCAGTGCTAGAGCCAGGGCCGGGTGGGAATACGAGCAGTACTTC. It yields the protein CSARARAGWEYEQYF.

This clonotype was recorded at least ten times. DNA of the CDR3: TGCGCCAGCAGCTGGGACGGGAACACCGGGGAGCTGTTTTTT. Residues: CASSWDGNTGELFF. The V gene is TRBV5-1, the J gene TRBJ2-2; D is possibly TRBD1 or TRBD2 (5 bases each). Germline values: CDR1 SGHRS, CDR2 YFSETQ. V was shortened by 3 bases and J by 1 base, with 7 bases between the two germline ends. The CDR3 is made up of 14 amino acids.

This clonotype has only a few counts. The genes are TRBV27 and TRBJ2-3, with 11 bases that match TRBD2. The CDR3 consists of 16 residues. The V gene's germline CDR1 is MNHEY and CDR2 SMNVEV (reference sequence). V dropped 3 bases and J dropped 5; count of bases not matched to a gene: 7. CDR3 nucleotide sequence: TGTGCCAGCAGTTTGGGTAGCGGGGGGGCGGTAGATACGCAGTATTTT. This translates into CASSLGSGGAVDTQYF.

This clonotype was observed a handful of times. The rearrangement uses TRBV5-4 and TRBJ2-2; 7 bases match TRBD2. The CDR3 contains 16 residues. Germline lookup yields CDR1 SGHNT and CDR2 YYREEE (reference sequence). The trim removed 4 bases at V and 0 bases at J, leaving 6 bases unmatched. CDR3 DNA: TGTGCCAGCAGCAATAGCGGGTCCGCGAACACCGGGGAGCTGTTTTTT. Translation: CASSNSGSANTGELFF.

The J gene is TRBJ2-3, the V gene TRBV5-1; D perhaps matches TRBD1 (5 bases). Germline assignment: CDR1 SGHRS and CDR2 YFSETQ. V shed 4 bases and J shed 6 bases, with 15 bases lying between them. This CDR3 is 14 amino acids long. This CDR3 is CASSRTTDSDTQYF. CDR3 coding DNA: TGCGCCAGCAGCCGGACAACAGATTCCGATACGCAGTATTTT.

The chain recombines TRBV28 with TRBJ2-7, with a possible D match to TRBD2 (6 bases). Trimming stripped 6 bases from V and 3 bases from J, with 12 bases between. CDR3 length equals 13 residues. Germline V gene lookup returns CDR1 MDHEN and CDR2 SYDVKM. The CDR3, as DNA: TGTGCCAGCAGAATGGCGCGGGGCTACGAGCAGTACTTC. Protein: CASRMARGYEQYF.

The J gene is TRBJ2-5, the V gene TRBV20-1, with D possibly matching TRBD1 (6 bases). This CDR3 is built from 13 residues. V was shortened by 4 bases and J by 3 bases, with 12 bases between the two germline ends. Germline lookup yields CDR1 DFQATT and CDR2 SNEGSKA (reference sequence). The CDR3 DNA follows: TGCAGTGCTACGGGACATACTAAAGAGACCCAGTACTTC. Translating gives CSATGHTKETQYF.